Following are 32 T cell receptor beta chains from one sample sequenced in a study of T cell changes during pregnancy in multiple sclerosis. Produced via immunoSEQ multiplex PCR; TCRdb's table is partial and in-frame only. The repertoire has approximately 32,000 clones, around 90% of them found once; the top ten carry over 4.5%. This specimen was CD8+ T cells from peripheral blood mononuclear cells, taken in the first trimester of pregnancy. These receptors were obtained from a female donor with multiple sclerosis, enrolled in a pregnancy study.

The chain carries TRBV7-9 and TRBJ2-2; D gene uncertain. With 5 bases removed from V and 7 bases from J, the gap between germline ends came to 11 bases. CDR1 and CDR2 (germline): SEHNR, FQNEAQ (reference sequence). This CDR3 is 13 amino acids long. CDR3 residues: CASSLRNVGELFF. CDR3 bases: TGTGCCAGCAGCCTCCGTAATGTCGGGGAGCTGTTTTTT.

The CDR3 here is CASSLVMGQRELSYEQYF. For the CDR3, the DNA is TGTGCCAGCAGCTTAGTGATGGGACAGCGGGAGCTTTCCTACGAGCAGTACTTC. V gene TRBV7-9 combines with J gene TRBJ2-7; perhaps TRBD2 as D (8 bases). This CDR3 region has 18 residues. CDR1 is SEHNR and CDR2 is FQNEAQ in the germline V gene (reference sequence). Trimming stripped 1 base from V and 1 base from J, with 20 bases between.

This chain uses TRBV27 with TRBJ2-1; 12 positions match TRBD2. The J segment lost 5 bases and the V segment lost 3 bases, leaving 2 bases of the junction unmatched. The germline gives CDR1 MNHEY, CDR2 SMNVEV (reference sequence). The CDR3 has 15 residues. The CDR3 spells CASSFSSGRDNEQFF. The DNA for the CDR3 is TGTGCCAGCAGTTTCTCTAGCGGGAGGGACAATGAGCAGTTCTTC.

CDR3 loop: CASRGALFFEQFF. CDR3 in DNA: TGTGCCAGCAGGGGGGCCCTTTTTTTTGAGCAGTTCTTC. The chain has TRBV27 and TRBJ2-1; maybe TRBD1 (6 bases). Trimming left V 6 bases short and J 9 bases short, with 15 bases between. CDR1 is MNHEY and CDR2 is SMNVEV in the germline V gene (reference sequence). This CDR3 is built from 13 residues.

The V and J genes are TRBV28 and TRBJ2-5, with 15 bases matching TRBD2. The CDR3 contains 14 residues. The germline V gene encodes CDR1 MDHEN and CDR2 SYDVKM. The V gene end was trimmed by 2 bases and the J gene end by 10 bases; junction bases not matched to a gene: 2. CDR3 nucleotides: TGTGCCAGCAGTTTAGGACTAGCGGGAGGGGTCCAGTACTTC. This codes for CASSLGLAGGVQYF. The full variable domain, rest sourced from reference TRBV28 and TRBJ2-5, is DVKVTQSSRYLVKRTGEKVFLECVQDMDHENMFWYRQDPGLGLRLIYFSYDVKMKEKGDIPEGYSVSREKKERFSLILESASTNQTSMYLCASSLGLAGGVQYFGPGTRLLVL.

The genes are TRBV27 and TRBJ2-1; 9 bases agree with TRBD1. V lost 4 bases, J lost 7 bases, and 2 bases stayed unmatched. Germline V CDR1 and CDR2: MNHEY, SMNVEV (reference sequence). There are 13 residues in the CDR3. CDR3 DNA sequence: TGTGCCAGCAGTTGGGACAGGGTAAATGAGCAGTTCTTC. It is translated as CASSWDRVNEQFF.

This clone is medium-sized (0.01 to 0.1%) by share. V is TRBV30 and J is TRBJ2-3; D possibly corresponds to TRBD2 (6 bases). The V end lost 2 bases, the J end lost 2 bases, and 14 bases lay between the germline ends. This CDR3 is 15 amino acids long. Per germline, CDR1 GTSNPN and CDR2 SVGIG (reference sequence). The CDR3, as DNA: TGTGCCTGGAGTAAGTTAGCGGACTACACAGATACGCAGTATTTT. It codes for CAWSKLADYTDTQYF.

The CDR3 bases are TGCGCCAGCAGCTTGGAAGGACTAGCGGGTACTGAGACCCAGTACTTC. Translation: CASSLEGLAGTETQYF. The chain joins TRBV5-1 to TRBJ2-5; 11 positions agree with TRBD2. Germline V gene data show CDR1 as SGHRS and CDR2 as YFSETQ. The CDR3 loop spans 16 amino acids. The V and J ends lost 0 bases and 5 bases, in that order; junction bases with no gene match: 6.

The chain couples TRBV13 to TRBJ2-1, with 8 bases lining up with TRBD2. The CDR3 is 13 residues long. Germline lookup yields CDR1 PRHDT and CDR2 FYEKMQ (reference sequence). V trimming: 5 bases; J trimming: 6 bases; junction bases outside the gene matches: 3. DNA of the CDR3: TGTGCCAGCAGCCGCGGGACTAGCAATGAGCAGTTCTTC. It translates to CASSRGTSNEQFF.

The rearrangement uses TRBV27 and TRBJ1-5, with D unresolved. This CDR3 is 14 amino acids long. Trimming cost V 2 bases and J 7 bases, with 12 bases left between them. The germline CDR1 and CDR2 sequences are MNHEY and SMNVEV (reference sequence). CDR3 loop: CASSLNGDRQPQHF. Written as DNA, the CDR3 is TGTGCCAGCAGTTTAAACGGGGATAGGCAGCCCCAGCATTTT.

The chain carries TRBV28 and TRBJ2-7, with 7 nucleotides matching TRBD1. Per germline, CDR1 MDHEN and CDR2 SYDVKM. The CDR3 has 16 residues. The V segment lost 5 bases and the J segment 2 bases; nucleotides outside the gene matches: 12. The CDR3 loop is CASSPSKGALTYEQYF. The CDR3 region has the DNA TGTGCCAGCAGTCCGTCGAAGGGGGCCTTAACCTACGAGCAGTACTTC.

The chain employs TRBV4-2 and TRBJ2-7; D not certain. CDR1 is LGHNA and CDR2 is YNFKEQ in the germline V gene. The CDR3 contains 15 residues. V was cut by 0 bases and J by 2 bases, with 11 bases left in between. The CDR3 protein is CASSQDTTNPYEQYF. The CDR3 DNA follows: TGTGCCAGCAGCCAAGATACTACGAATCCCTACGAGCAGTACTTC.

The chain joins TRBV13 to TRBJ2-3, with 14 bases identical to TRBD2. The CDR3 extends over 17 amino acids. V was clipped by 0 bases and J by 3 bases; unmatched bases: 2. Germline V gene sequence: CDR1 PRHDT, CDR2 FYEKMQ (reference sequence). CDR3 amino acids: CASSLGTSGRATDTQYF. The CDR3 DNA reads as TGTGCCAGCAGCTTAGGGACTAGCGGGAGGGCTACAGATACGCAGTATTTT.

The chain combines TRBV6-4 with TRBJ2-3; 10 nucleotides align to TRBD2. The CDR3 contains 15 residues. The germline CDR1 and CDR2 sequences are MRHNA and SNTAGT. V lost 4 bases, J lost 3 bases, and 4 bases stayed unmatched. Here the CDR3 reads CASSVAGGGTDTQYF. As DNA, the CDR3 is TGTGCCAGCAGTGTAGCGGGAGGAGGGACAGATACGCAGTATTTT.

V and J are TRBV6-4 and TRBJ2-3; 7 bases line up with TRBD2. V dropped 1 base and J dropped 4; count of bases not matched to a gene: 2. CDR1 is MRHNA and CDR2 is SNTAGT in the germline V gene. This CDR3 has 14 residues. Written as DNA, the CDR3 is TGTGCCAGCAGTGACTTGCGGGAGTCAGATACGCAGTATTTT. This encodes CASSDLRESDTQYF.

The rearrangement joins TRBV14 to TRBJ2-7, with 9 positions matching TRBD2. The CDR3 is 14 amino acids. J lost 6 bases, V lost 1 base, and 4 bases had no gene match. Per germline, CDR1 SGHDN and CDR2 FVKESK. This CDR3 reads CASSQGLAGSEQYF. CDR3 sequence (DNA): TGTGCCAGCAGCCAAGGCCTAGCGGGATCCGAGCAGTACTTC.

The chain is built from TRBV5-6 and TRBJ2-7; a possible D gene is TRBD2 (6 bases). Between the trimmed V and J ends, which lost 0 bases and 6 bases, there was a span of 13 bases. Looked up from germline, CDR1 is SGHDT and CDR2 is YYEEEE. The CDR3 has 14 residues. CDR3 in amino acids: CASSLGPGEVEQYF. Here the CDR3 DNA reads TGTGCCAGCAGCTTGGGGCCGGGAGAAGTCGAGCAGTACTTC.

This chain uses TRBV6-1 with TRBJ2-2, with D possibly being TRBD2 (5 bases). The CDR3 has 18 amino acids. V was pared by 3 bases and J by 3 bases, with 20 bases between. Germline V gene sequence: CDR1 MNHNS, CDR2 SASEGT. DNA of the CDR3: TGTGCCAGCAGTGACACGTCCCGGACTGCCAGCTACACCGGGGAGCTGTTTTTT. Protein sequence: CASSDTSRTASYTGELFF.

The rearrangement links TRBV4-1 to TRBJ2-7, with D perhaps matching TRBD2 (5 bases). Germline-derived CDR1 and CDR2 are MGHRA and YSYEKL. The CDR3 is 13 amino acids. V lost 2 bases and J 4 bases, leaving 9 bases between the germline ends. The CDR3 sequence is CASSQRGLYEQYF. CDR3 coding DNA: TGCGCCAGCAGCCAACGAGGGCTTTACGAGCAGTACTTC.

In nucleotides, the CDR3 is TGTGCCAGCAGCTTGGGCCTGGGACAGGGGAACTATGGCTACACCTTC. As protein: CASSLGLGQGNYGYTF. The chain uses TRBV5-5 and TRBJ1-2; 10 positions agree with TRBD1. This CDR3 comprises 16 residues. After removal of 0 bases from V and 2 bases from J, the junction contained 4 bases not matched to a gene. From germline, CDR1 is SGHKS and CDR2 YYEKEE (reference sequence).

The chain has TRBV7-2 and TRBJ2-7, with 9 bases lining up with TRBD1. CDR3 length equals 15 residues. J lost 6 bases, V lost 2 bases, and 8 bases had no gene match. Germline CDR1 reads SGHTA; CDR2 reads FQGNSA. CDR3: CASSLQSWTGVEQYF. The CDR3 coding sequence is TGTGCCAGCAGCTTACAGTCTTGGACAGGGGTCGAGCAGTACTTC.

This clone was recorded only once. The chain uses TRBV27 and TRBJ2-7, with TRBD2 matching over 7 bases. CDR1 MNHEY and CDR2 SMNVEV come from the germline V gene (reference sequence). CDR3 length: 16 amino acids. V shed 5 bases, J shed 3 bases, and the junction held 13 bases outside the gene matches. For the CDR3, the DNA is TGTGCCAGCAGTCTACAGCCTGCGGGAGCCATCTACGAGCAGTACTTC. Its translation is CASSLQPAGAIYEQYF.

In nucleotides, the CDR3 is TGCGCCAGCAGCTTCGGCCAGGGGGCATCCTATAATTCACCCCTCCACTTT. This gives the protein CASSFGQGASYNSPLHF. V usage is TRBV5-1 and J usage is TRBJ1-6; 8 nucleotides line up with TRBD1. Per germline, CDR1 SGHRS and CDR2 YFSETQ. The V and J ends lost 2 bases and 1 base, in that order; junction bases with no gene match: 5. This CDR3 spans 17 amino acids.

A single count supports this clone. The chain joins TRBV10-3 to TRBJ2-6; D may be TRBD2 (5 bases). V was trimmed by 2 bases and J by 2 bases, leaving 16 bases between them. The CDR3 loop spans 18 amino acids. Looked up from germline, CDR1 is ENHRY and CDR2 is SYGVKD. Written as DNA, the CDR3 is TGTGCCATCAGTGAGGGGAGAGAGGAAAACGCTGGGGCCAACGTCCTGACTTTC. It codes for CAISEGREENAGANVLTF.

This chain's CDR3 is CASSPGLSEYEQYF. The CDR3 region has the DNA TGCGCCAGCAGCCCCGGACTTTCGGAATACGAGCAGTACTTC. The chain carries TRBV4-1 and TRBJ2-7; weak D call: TRBD2 (5 bases). There are 14 residues in the CDR3. CDR1 and CDR2 (germline): MGHRA, YSYEKL. V was clipped by 4 bases and J by 4 bases, with 14 bases between them.

The V and J genes are TRBV2 and TRBJ2-7; D uncertain. Trimming stripped 6 bases from V and 6 bases from J, with 9 bases between. Per the germline V gene, CDR1 is SNHLY and CDR2 is FYNNEI. This CDR3 contains 11 residues. DNA of the CDR3: TGTGCCAGCAGCTATTTTGGCGAGCAGTACTTC. Residues: CASSYFGEQYF.

V is TRBV27 and J is TRBJ1-5; TRBD1 might be the D (5 bases). Germline V lookup: CDR1 MNHEY, CDR2 SMNVEV (reference sequence). V was trimmed by 3 bases and J by 9 bases, leaving 18 bases between them. This CDR3 has 15 amino acids. This chain's CDR3 is CASSFGGGPGWPQHF. Here the CDR3 DNA reads TGTGCCAGCAGTTTCGGGGGTGGACCGGGGTGGCCCCAGCATTTT.

V and J are TRBV19 and TRBJ2-2; a weak D match, TRBD2 (5 bases). This CDR3 is built from 19 residues. Germline assignment: CDR1 LNHDA and CDR2 SQIVND (reference sequence). The ends were cut back, 0 bases at V and 4 bases at J, with 21 bases in the middle. The CDR3 bases are TGTGCCAGTAGTATAGACACCACAAGGACTTTTATACTCACCGGGGAGCTGTTTTTT. Translation gives CASSIDTTRTFILTGELFF. The full variable domain, completed using reference TRBV19 and TRBJ2-2, is DGGITQSPKYLFRKEGQNVTLSCEQNLNHDAMYWYRQDPGQGLRLIYYSQIVNDFQKGDIAEGYSVSREKKESFPLTVTSAQKNPTAFYLCASSIDTTRTFILTGELFFGEGSRLTVL.

The chain carries TRBV2 and TRBJ2-7; 8 positions agree with TRBD2. The CDR3 has 16 residues. With V trimmed by 8 bases and J by 1 base, 13 bases remained unmatched. Germline CDR1 reads SNHLY; CDR2 reads FYNNEI. CDR3 nucleotide sequence: TGTGCCAGCGTAGGCGGGAGGATTTTCGGGTCCTACGAGCAGTACTTC. Residues: CASVGGRIFGSYEQYF.

The V call is TRBV4-1, the J call TRBJ2-1; D might be TRBD2 (5 bases). This CDR3 is 12 amino acids long. In germline, CDR1 is MGHRA, CDR2 YSYEKL. The ends were cut back, 4 bases at V and 10 bases at J, with 11 bases in the middle. DNA of the CDR3: TGCGCCAGCAGCCCACTAGGTTCCGAGCAGTTCTTC. It translates to CASSPLGSEQFF.

This rearrangement joins TRBV4-1 to TRBJ2-1, with TRBD2 matching over 7 bases. The ends lost 1 base at V and 7 bases at J; junction bases unmatched: 7. CDR3 size: 15 residues. The germline CDR1 and CDR2 sequences are MGHRA and YSYEKL. For the CDR3, the DNA is TGCGCCAGCAGCCAAGGCCCGGGAGGAGGAAATGAGCAGTTCTTC. Protein product: CASSQGPGGGNEQFF.

V and J are TRBV27 and TRBJ2-1, with 8 positions matching TRBD2. There are 16 residues in the CDR3. Losses at the gene ends were 4 bases for V and 0 bases for J; bases not matched to a gene: 5. Germline CDR1 MNHEY, CDR2 SMNVEV (reference sequence). The CDR3 sequence: CASSWAGGDSYNEQFF. CDR3 sequence (DNA): TGTGCCAGCAGTTGGGCGGGAGGAGACTCCTACAATGAGCAGTTCTTC.